This is a list of T cell receptor beta chains from one sample in a study of shared clonotypes between healthy human individuals. Assay used: immunoSEQ multiplex PCR; TCRdb lists only in-frame clones, some missing. The sample lists about 2.1 million clones, just under 95% occurring once. Sequenced: naive CD8+ T cells from PBMCs. The receptor set was obtained from a man aged 18 to 30 in good health. Some clones in this sample may be carry-over from other donors' samples. Each CDR3 is given with its conserved first and last residue. Fields, in order: V gene, clone size, CDR3 protein. The size of a clone is reported for some rows only, either as once, few or many, or as a class for expanded clones.

v_gene: TRBV29-1; abundance: NA; CDR3aa: CSVERRGVNEKLFF
v_gene: TRBV19; abundance: few; CDR3aa: CASSMGQGAFTEAFF
v_gene: TRBV9; abundance: NA; CDR3aa: CASSVGQGGGVNEQFF
v_gene: TRBV6-4; abundance: NA; CDR3aa: CASSDGGRARTGELFF
v_gene: TRBV11-2; abundance: once; CDR3aa: CASSLEFAANYGYTF
v_gene: TRBV9; abundance: NA; CDR3aa: CASSAGTHANNYGYTF
v_gene: TRBV9; abundance: NA; CDR3aa: CASSSRRGLAGAEQYF
v_gene: TRBV5-1; abundance: NA; CDR3aa: CASSLARTVNTEAFF
v_gene: TRBV9; abundance: NA; CDR3aa: CASSVSGTGSYEQYF
v_gene: TRBV5-4; abundance: NA; CDR3aa: CASGQWDWETQYF